This T cell receptor beta chain is drawn from a study of blood T cell repertoires in COVID-19. The wider study: Italy, Spain and the United States were the sources of the convalescent and acute COVID-19 samples. PBMCs, B-cell-depleted T cells, or T cells were the source of the cDNA or gDNA that made up the material.

In the authors' methods: Amplification from reference gene primers served as the basis for estimated nucleated cell counts. Sequenced by immunoSEQ multiplex PCR; TCRdb stores in-frame clones only, minus some. The V and J calls and clone size are taken from that table; D and trimming were inferred from the DNA. Found here are over 85,000 clones, approximately 86% of them singletons; the top ten hold under 8.5%. The V and J ends lost 3 bases and 8 bases, in that order; junction bases with no gene match: 10. CDR1 LNHDA and CDR2 SQIVND come from the germline V gene (reference sequence). The CDR3 has 17 residues.

This chain connects TRBV19 to TRBJ2-1; 13 nucleotides match TRBD2. This sequence originates from a man aged 55 to 70 with acute or convalescent COVID-19. The specimen sequenced was peripheral blood. CDR3 sequence reads: CASSIRRTSGSPHEQFF. CDR3 DNA sequence: TGTGCCAGTAGTATCAGGAGGACTAGCGGGAGCCCCCATGAGCAGTTCTTC.